The 27 T cell receptor beta chains listed next were all sequenced from one sample in a study of T-cell reconstitution after alpha-beta-depleted transplantation in children. TCRbeta library construction was performed incorporating unique molecular identifiers. A single record per CDR3 protein comes from TCRdb applying MiXCR to the PCR reads. The repertoire consists of approximately 97,000 distinct CDR3 sequences, with approximately 8% occurring once and the leading ten covering roughly 17%. Sequencing was performed on PBMCs, taken before TCRalphabeta/CD19-depleted stem cell transplant. The source is a boy younger than 10 with acute lymphoblastic leukemia, due to receive a stem cell transplant.

This clonotype was seen at least ten times. The rearrangement uses TRBV27 and TRBJ1-1; D perhaps matches TRBD1 (5 bases). Germline-derived CDR1 and CDR2 are MNHEY and SMNVEV (reference sequence). The ends were cut back, 6 bases at V and 0 bases at J, with 17 bases in the middle. The CDR3 contains 16 residues. The CDR3 DNA follows: TGTGCCAGCAGCTCTCACGGGGGACCGTTGAACACTGAAGCTTTCTTT. Amino acid sequence: CASSSHGGPLNTEAFF.

This clonotype was seen many times. CDR3 in amino acids: CASSYRGSGRETQYF. Written as DNA, the CDR3 is TGTGCCAGCAGCTACCGGGGTAGCGGGAGGGAGACCCAGTACTTC. V is TRBV6-5 and J is TRBJ2-5; 10 positions match TRBD2. The CDR3 contains 15 residues. Germline loops: CDR1 MNHEY, CDR2 SVGAGI. V gave up 6 bases and J gave up 5 bases; unmatched junction bases: 9.

This clonotype was recorded only once. This chain links TRBV6-4 with TRBJ1-1; 11 bases are shared with TRBD1. The CDR3 covers 14 residues. V trimming: 6 bases; J trimming: 8 bases; junction bases outside the gene matches: 8. Germline V gene lookup returns CDR1 MRHNA and CDR2 SNTAGT. CDR3 in DNA: TGTGCCAGCAGAGACAGGACAGGGGGCACGGAAGCTTTCTTT. Protein: CASRDRTGGTEAFF.

The chain uses TRBV7-2 and TRBJ1-5; no reliable D call. Germline V CDR1 and CDR2: SGHTA, FQGNSA. V was cut by 5 bases and J by 2 bases, with 16 bases left in between. The CDR3 is 16 amino acids. This CDR3 reads CASSRNPKGGNQPQHF. DNA for the CDR3: TGTGCCAGCAGCCGTAACCCCAAGGGCGGCAATCAGCCCCAGCATTTT. The entire variable domain, with the rest obtained from reference TRBV7-2 and TRBJ1-5, is as follows: GAGVSQSPSNKVTEKGKDVELRCDPISGHTALYWYRQSLGQGLEFLIYFQGNSAPDKSGLPSDRFSAERTGGSVSTLTIQRTQQEDSAVYLCASSRNPKGGNQPQHFGDGTRLSIL.

The chain has TRBV2 and TRBJ2-1; 12 bases are a match to TRBD2. V shed 4 bases, J shed 0 bases, and the junction held 19 bases outside the gene matches. This CDR3 region has 22 residues. The germline CDR1 and CDR2 sequences are SNHLY and FYNNEI. The CDR3 is CASSARGPAGLAGWSSYNEQFF. The CDR3, as DNA: TGTGCCAGCAGTGCAAGGGGTCCGGCGGGACTAGCGGGCTGGAGCTCCTACAATGAGCAGTTCTTC.

In its sample, this clonotype was seen many times. The chain joins TRBV9 to TRBJ2-7, with D tentatively TRBD1 (5 bases). The V gene lost 0 bases and the J gene lost 3 bases, with 10 bases spanning the gap. Germline values: CDR1 SGDLS, CDR2 YYNGEE. The CDR3 sequence is 14 residues long. The CDR3 spells CASSVGVGVYEQYF. CDR3 coding DNA: TGTGCCAGCAGCGTAGGAGTAGGGGTCTACGAGCAGTACTTC. The complete variable domain, with remaining parts taken from reference TRBV9 and TRBJ2-7, reads DSGVTQTPKHLITATGQRVTLRCSPRSGDLSVYWYQQSLDQGLQFLIQYYNGEERAKGNILERFSAQQFPDLHSELNLSSLELGDSALYFCASSVGVGVYEQYFGPGTRLTVT.

The chain is built from TRBV11-1 and TRBJ2-3; the D gene is possibly TRBD1 (5 bases). Trimming took 0 bases from V and 2 from J, leaving 9 bases between them. The CDR3 extends over 15 amino acids. CDR1 and CDR2 (germline): SGHAT, FQDESV (reference sequence). CDR3 sequence: CASSLAQATTDTQYF. The CDR3 DNA reads TGTGCCAGCAGCTTAGCACAGGCCACCACAGATACGCAGTATTTT.

This clonotype was seen a handful of times. The chain links TRBV4-1 to TRBJ1-4; D is possibly TRBD1 (5 bases). CDR1 MGHRA and CDR2 YSYEKL come from the germline V gene. There are 15 residues in the CDR3. The V gene lost 1 base and the J gene lost 8 bases, with 14 bases spanning the gap. In DNA form, the CDR3 reads TGCGCCAGCAGCCAAGGGTCCAGGGTACGCGAAAAACTGTTTTTT. Encoded protein: CASSQGSRVREKLFF.

This clonotype was seen many times. The V gene is TRBV5-6, the J gene TRBJ2-5, with no clear D. The V gene lost 3 bases and the J gene lost 5 bases, with 8 bases spanning the gap. The CDR3 is 12 amino acids. The germline V gene has CDR1 SGHDT and CDR2 YYEEEE. CDR3 bases: TGTGCCAGCAGCTCCCCGTTGGAGACCCAGTACTTC. Translation gives CASSSPLETQYF.

This clonotype appeared a few times. J is TRBJ1-2 and V is TRBV12-3 or TRBV12-4; D not certain. The CDR3 sequence is 15 residues long. V gave up 6 bases and J gave up 4 bases, with 18 bases separating them. The CDR3 is CASSPGQNLGYGYTF. In DNA form, the CDR3 reads TGTGCCAGCAGCCCGGGCCAGAACCTAGGCTATGGCTACACCTTC.

The V and J genes are TRBV1 and TRBJ2-1; the table names TRBD2, a call not compared with the DNA. TRBV1 is a pseudogene segment. The CDR3 is 16 amino acids. DNA of the CDR3: TGCACCAGCAGCCATCCCGGGACTAGTCCCTACAATGAGCAGTTCTTC. Translated, it gives CTSSHPGTSPYNEQFF.

This clonotype was recorded at least ten times. The V and J genes are TRBV5-1 and TRBJ2-5; 15 nucleotides match TRBD2. The V gene end was trimmed by 3 bases and the J gene end by 7 bases; junction bases not matched to a gene: 10. The germline V gene encodes CDR1 SGHRS and CDR2 YFSETQ. The CDR3 consists of 17 residues. The chain's CDR3 is CASSSGLAGGPPGTQYF. CDR3 nucleotides: TGCGCCAGCAGCTCGGGACTAGCGGGGGGACCCCCAGGGACCCAGTACTTC.

V is TRBV9 and J is TRBJ2-7, with D possibly being TRBD1 (6 bases). V was clipped by 0 bases and J by 1 base, with 11 bases between them. Germline CDR1 is SGDLS and CDR2 is YYNGEE. The CDR3 consists of 15 residues. CDR3 sequence reads: CASSVASDRSYEQYF. CDR3 in DNA: TGTGCCAGCAGCGTAGCTTCAGACAGGTCCTACGAGCAGTACTTC.

Points on this clonotype: With a much larger clone just one base away, this may be a read error. The rearrangement uses TRBV15 and TRBJ1-1, with D perhaps TRBD1 (5 bases). Germline V gene sequence: CDR1 LNHNV, CDR2 YYDKDF (reference sequence). V lost 4 bases and J 3 bases, leaving 9 bases between the germline ends. The CDR3 runs to 13 residues. The CDR3 DNA follows: TGTGCCACCAGCATACAGGAAGACACTGAAGCTTTCTTT. Its protein product is CATSIQEDTEAFF.

Many counts were recorded for this clonotype. This sequence joins TRBV6-2 or TRBV6-3 and TRBJ2-2, with 8 bases fitting TRBD1. This CDR3 spans 16 amino acids. After removal of 5 bases from V and 5 bases from J, the junction contained 10 bases not matched to a gene. Germline lookup yields CDR1 MNHEY and CDR2 SVGEGT. CDR3 residues: CASSGPPGQATGELFF. CDR3 sequence (DNA): TGTGCCAGCAGTGGACCCCCGGGACAGGCAACCGGGGAGCTGTTTTTT.

In its sample, this clonotype was seen many times. The rearrangement uses TRBV7-8 and TRBJ2-5; TRBD2 matches at 7 bases. The CDR3 has 16 residues. The ends lost 1 base at V and 1 base at J; junction bases unmatched: 6. Germline V lookup: CDR1 SGHVS, CDR2 FQNEAQ. The DNA for the CDR3 is TGTGCCAGCAGCTTAGGCGCGGGGGTGTTCCAAGAGACCCAGTACTTC. It is translated as CASSLGAGVFQETQYF.

DNA for the CDR3: TGTGCCAGCAGCTTTGGTGGGGGGGCCCCAGATACGCAGTATTTT. Its translation: CASSFGGGAPDTQYF. The chain carries TRBV7-3 and TRBJ2-3; D perhaps matches TRBD2 (7 bases). The CDR3 length is 15 residues. The germline gives CDR1 SGHTA, CDR2 FQGTGA. V gave up 3 bases and J gave up 4 bases, with 14 bases separating them.

The chain employs TRBV28 and TRBJ2-3; D possibly corresponds to TRBD1 (6 bases). The CDR3 has 13 residues. Germline lookup yields CDR1 MDHEN and CDR2 SYDVKM. With 5 bases removed from V and 1 base from J, the gap between germline ends came to 7 bases. The CDR3 sequence: CASSNRGTDTQYF. CDR3 DNA: TGTGCCAGCAGTAACAGGGGCACAGATACGCAGTATTTT.

This clonotype was seen at least ten times. The chain is built from TRBV5-5 and TRBJ2-1; 7 bases match TRBD1. V lost 0 bases to trimming and J lost 6 bases; unmatched junction nucleotides: 6. This CDR3 is built from 15 residues. Per germline, CDR1 SGHKS and CDR2 YYEKEE (reference sequence). The CDR3: CASSLVATGTNEQFF. CDR3 nucleotide sequence: TGTGCCAGCAGCTTGGTTGCGACAGGGACCAATGAGCAGTTCTTC.

The chain recombines TRBV20-1 with TRBJ2-1; TRBD2 matches 9 bases. This CDR3 region has 16 residues. The ends lost 7 bases at V and 4 bases at J; junction bases unmatched: 14. In germline, CDR1 is DFQATT, CDR2 SNEGSKA (reference sequence). The CDR3 DNA is TGCAGTGTCCACCTTAGCGGGGGCCCTAGTTACAATGAGCAGTTCTTC. It yields the protein CSVHLSGGPSYNEQFF.

A word on this clonotype: A much larger clone differs by one base, so this may be a read error. This chain links TRBV20-1 with TRBJ2-1; TRBD2 matches 9 bases. Germline V lookup: CDR1 DFQATT, CDR2 SNEGSKA (reference sequence). This CDR3 comprises 18 residues. The CDR3 sequence: CCAIFLVQRGEHYNEQFF. The CDR3 bases are TGCTGTGCTATCTTCTTGGTGCAGCGGGGGGAACATTACAATGAGCAGTTCTTC.

The table lists this clonotype with many counts. The chain combines TRBV10-3 with TRBJ1-4, with D unclear. V lost 0 bases and J lost 13, with 6 bases in between. In germline, CDR1 is ENHRY, CDR2 SYGVKD. CDR3 length equals 11 residues. The CDR3 here is CAISESRVLFF. CDR3 coding DNA: TGTGCCATCAGTGAGTCGAGGGTACTGTTTTTT.

In its sample, this clonotype ranks as medium-sized. Here the CDR3 reads CASSGTRGDELFF. In DNA, the CDR3 is TGTGCCAGCAGTGGCACTAGGGGCGATGAGCTGTTTTTT. The V call is TRBV6-1, the J call TRBJ2-2; D is perhaps TRBD1 or TRBD2 (5 bases each). This CDR3 comprises 13 residues. CDR1 is MNHNS and CDR2 is SASEGT in the germline V gene. The ends were cut back, 4 bases at V and 11 bases at J, with 14 bases in the middle.

In its sample, this clonotype was seen many times. The chain joins TRBV7-8 to TRBJ2-1, with D tentatively TRBD2 (5 bases). The CDR3 spans 15 residues. Trimming took 4 bases from V and 8 from J, leaving 18 bases between them. Germline V gene data show CDR1 as SGHVS and CDR2 as FQNEAQ. The CDR3 coding sequence is TGTGCCAGCAGCTCCAACCACCTACTAGTTTATGAGCAGTTCTTC. It encodes CASSSNHLLVYEQFF.

In this sample, this clonotype turned up many times. The rearrangement joins TRBV20-1 to TRBJ1-1; a possible D gene is TRBD1 (6 bases). In germline, CDR1 is DFQATT, CDR2 SNEGSKA (reference sequence). Trimming removed 4 bases at V and 4 bases at J, with 10 bases between. This CDR3 comprises 12 residues. The CDR3 region is CSATKGGTEAFF. CDR3 nucleotide sequence: TGCAGTGCTACGAAAGGGGGCACTGAAGCTTTCTTT.

This clonotype was observed a handful of times. This chain connects TRBV12-3 or TRBV12-4 to TRBJ1-3, with D tentatively TRBD1 (6 bases). Trimming took off 2 bases at V and 0 bases at J, with 14 bases between the two ends. This CDR3 has 17 amino acids. CDR3 loop: CASSLRLGGISGNTIYF. DNA of the CDR3: TGTGCCAGCAGTTTACGCCTAGGGGGAATCTCTGGAAACACCATATATTTT.

The CDR3 region is CASSFHGTGGYEQYF. In nucleotides, the CDR3 is TGTGCCAGCAGTTTCCACGGGACAGGGGGCTACGAGCAGTACTTC. The chain couples TRBV7-8 to TRBJ2-7; 11 bases fit TRBD1. The V segment lost 6 bases and the J segment 3 bases; nucleotides outside the gene matches: 7. Germline values: CDR1 SGHVS, CDR2 FQNEAQ. The CDR3 has 15 residues.